This T cell receptor beta chain originates from a study of cytomegalovirus exposure and HLA in healthy donors. The study's findings and limits: Later analysis showed TCR association rates varying by HLA locus, highest for DRB1 and lowest for HLA-C. Presence/absence analyses treated sequencing depth as roughly uniform across donors. According to a later analysis, donors in an Asian-associated ancestry cluster reportedly had fewer N-insertions than the roughly 640-donor mean. Later analysis showed most CMV-associated TCR beta chains appearing HLA-restricted.

In germline, CDR1 is SGHTA, CDR2 FQGNSA. The V end lost 1 base, the J end lost 0 bases, and 8 bases lay between the germline ends. This CDR3 has 15 amino acids. Primers: 60 Vbeta forward and 13 Jbeta reverse. Assay: immunoSEQ multiplex PCR; the TCRdb copy retains only in-frame clones and omits some. The sample shows around 140,000 clones, around three fifths of them seen only once. Remarks on this clone: Its target is unknown.

This clonotype was sampled from a male donor in good health and CMV-seronegative. The sequenced sample consisted of PBMCs. The chain combines TRBV7-2 with TRBJ2-3; D gene ambiguous. The CDR3 protein is CASSLGGLSTDTQYF. In nucleotides, the CDR3 is TGTGCCAGCAGCTTAGGTGGCCTTAGCACAGATACGCAGTATTTT.